This record covers a single T cell receptor beta chain. Its antigen is undetermined. In the PCR, 60 Vbeta and 13 Jbeta primers were used. Method: immunoSEQ multiplex PCR; TCRdb's copy keeps in-frame clones and lacks some. The sample records around 190,000 clones, approximately 70% being singletons. This entry belongs to a study of cytomegalovirus exposure and HLA in healthy donors. In germline, CDR1 is KGHSH, CDR2 LQKENI. The CDR3 extends over 15 amino acids. Unmatched junction bases numbered 6, after V lost 3 bases and J lost 2 bases. Broader study findings: A later analysis found most CMV-associated TCR beta chains apparently HLA-restricted.

The TCR originated in a woman aged 30 to 39 in good health and CMV-seropositive. The sequenced sample was PBMCs. This chain joins TRBV18 and TRBJ2-7; 8 positions match TRBD1. CDR3 protein: CASSPDRGRTYEQYF. CDR3 sequence (DNA): TGTGCCAGCTCACCCGACAGGGGCCGGACCTACGAGCAGTACTTC.